This T cell receptor beta chain was documented in a study of a mutant IDH1 vaccine in newly diagnosed glioma. This CDR3 spans 13 amino acids. V was pared by 4 bases and J by 2 bases, with 1 base of the junction left unmatched. Germline values: CDR1 SSHAT, CDR2 FNYEAQ (reference sequence). The table came from immunoSEQ multiplex PCR; TCRdb's copy has only in-frame clones and leaves some out. The sample has more than 55,000 clones; approximately 81% are singletons. Stated time point: week 35, safety follow-up. Alongside topical imiquimod, each dose of vaccine comprised 300 ug of mutant IDH1 20-mer peptide. Of note for this clone: Its antigen is unidentified.

The sequences come from PBMCs, collected from a glioma patient whose treatment included an IDH1 peptide vaccine. The V gene is TRBV7-7, the J gene TRBJ2-5; 7 bases agree with TRBD1. This clonotype originated in a man under 40 with glioma. CDR3: CASSSTGQETQYF. CDR3 DNA sequence: TGTGCCAGCAGCTCGACAGGGCAAGAGACCCAGTACTTC.